This TCR beta chain stems from a study of T cells in Graves' hyperthyroidism and ophthalmopathy. For the study at large: Sampling of peripheral blood happened at initial diagnosis, prior to any treatment. Overall study results and limits: A model using 13 V-J features told ophthalmopathy apart from stable hyperthyroidism.

The V and J ends lost 2 bases and 8 bases respectively, with 7 bases between them. This CDR3 comprises 13 residues. To note about this clonotype: What it binds is unknown.

Exclusion followed for patients with uncontrolled infection, other autoimmune disease, pregnancy or lactation. There were TCR beta CDR3 regions amplified from RNA transcripts. The TCR CDR3 was amplified in a first-round RT-PCR using the HTBI primer set. TCRdb used MiXCR to reprocess the multiplex PCR reads, holding one entry per CDR3 protein. The repertoire holds more than 500,000 distinct CDR3 sequences, with roughly 14% as singletons. Sequenced material: blood. The chain joins TRBV12-3 or TRBV12-4 to TRBJ1-6; D is uncertain. This TCR derives from a woman aged 40-49 years with Graves' ophthalmopathy. The CDR3 spells CASSLQVDSPLHF. For the CDR3, the DNA is TGTGCCAGCAGTTTACAGGTGGATTCACCCCTCCACTTT.